This T cell receptor (beta chain) was retrieved from a study of T cell clonality in common variable immunodeficiency (dated by TCRdb to the mid-2010s). Here is what the overall study found, with its caveats: CVID TCRbeta sequences reportedly showed fewer deletions and N-nucleotide insertions and lacked highly modified clones with 13 or more V deletions. Fewer TCRbeta clones were shared among CVID subjects than among healthy controls (p < 0.0001). Compared with healthy controls, CVID subjects showed increased TCRbeta clonality (t-test p = 0.018), a feature most characteristic of about a third of subjects. It was noted by the authors that sequencing of the repertoires of T cell subpopulations would be needed to clarify the cause of the increased clonality in CVID. Patient heterogeneity within the CVID cohort put limits on correlating repertoire features with clinical complications. Although equal DNA input was used, an average of roughly 80,000 unique sequences per sample was obtained for controls, compared with about 29,000 for CVID samples.

Most of the CVID patients and most of the healthy controls were of Caucasian heritage. Heparinized peripheral whole blood samples of about 4.5 to 8.5 ml were obtained from each donor. Genomic DNA from adults with common variable immune deficiency (CVID) and from healthy adult controls was used to sequence TCRbeta CDR3 repertoires. The control group was made up of approximately 22 healthy adult volunteers (roughly ten male and 12 female) whose ages ranged from about 20 to 66 years, with a mean age of approximately 31. Diluted blood was density-centrifuged over Hypaque 1077 or Ficoll-Paque to isolate peripheral blood mononuclear cells. Unsorted mononuclear cells served as the source of genomic DNA, which was extracted either by Qiagen column purification or by a centrifugation-based method. CDR1 is given as MGHRA and CDR2 as YSYEKL, both from the germline V gene. Its CDR3 holds 18 amino acids, cysteine through phenylalanine. Only the CDR3 bases that were read are kept: 45 of them, in frame from base 1. V loses 4 bases at its end and J loses 7 bases; junction bases beyond the gene matches: 16.

CVID samples and control samples contributed equivalent amounts of genomic DNA as sequencing input. For every sample, a 60 bp segment covering the rearranged TCRbeta CDR3 region was amplified and then sequenced. The immunoSEQ assay, a bias-corrected multiplex PCR combined with high-throughput sequencing, was used for TCRbeta amplification. The source study handled its data this way. Every unique nucleotide sequence was considered a clone and was annotated with V, D and J genes, copy number and frequency. Sequences were labeled productive if in frame, and non-productive if out of frame or containing stop codons. As previously described, clonality was calculated on the basis of Shannon's entropy. The predicted amino acid sequences of productive clones were used to derive the mean CDR3 Kyte-Doolittle hydropathy. Scaled V gene usage was hierarchically clustered using Manhattan distance and complete linkage with the R hclust function. Clone sharing by CDR3 amino acid sequence was assessed by resampling 12 repertoires per group over 100 rounds. The repertoires were screened for some 70 published EBV-specific TCRbeta sequences and 200 to 250 published CMV-specific TCRbeta sequences. A couple of CVID samples that yielded fewer than 10,000 sequences were excluded from the analysis, so 42 CVID repertoires were retained. Drawn from immuneACCESS, this table holds only the in-frame rearrangements with V and J called that TCRdb kept. Clones are partly lost; checked studies trace under half to an unresolved V gene and leave the rest unexplained. V and J calls plus clone size are reproduced from that table; the DNA served to infer D and trimming. This sample contains 50,000 to 60,000 clones, none of which is a singleton. The ten largest clones take up over 0.8% of the sample.

This clone came up many times. Its antigen is currently not known. The CDR3 is cut off 3 residues early in the read; its end comes from the germline J gene. The rearrangement combines TRBV4-1 with TRBJ2-5, and 12 junctional nucleotides match TRBD2. This TCR derives from a person aged 18-69 years in good health. The specimen sequenced was peripheral blood mononuclear cells. The sequenced part of the CDR3 DNA is TGCGCCAGCAGCCCTGGACTAGCGGGATTATTGGATGGTGGGACC. This translates into CASSPGLAGLLDGGT. The CDR3, in full, reads CASSPGLAGLLDGGTQYF.